This T cell receptor beta chain was captured by sequencing in a study of T cell repertoires in cytomegalovirus infection. As concerns this clonotype: Antigen unknown. Germline and junction disagree at one end, which may indicate a read error.

Using its own MiXCR run on the reads, TCRdb lists one record per CDR3 protein. The sample includes about 770,000 distinct CDR3 sequences, 25% to 35% of them seen just once. The CDR3 has 17 amino acids. Germline CDR1 and CDR2: MNHNS and SASEGT. J is TRBJ1-5 and V is TRBV6-1; D possibly corresponds to TRBD1 (5 bases). The specimen was cultured CD8+ T cells from PBMCs, collected from culture after CMV antigen stimulation. This clonotype was sampled from a human donor in good health (CMV status not recorded). Some clones in this sample may be carry-over from other donors' samples. The CDR3 loop reads CASSESGRDRRNQTQHF. CDR3 bases: TGTGCCAGCAGTGAATCGGGCAGGGACCGACGCAATCAGACCCAGCATTTT.